These 20 T cell receptor beta chains were all obtained from the same sample, sequenced in a study of neurological immune-mediated disorders. From the 5' RACE reads, TCRdb called clonotypes with MiXCR, one entry per CDR3 protein. The sample lists roughly 45,000 distinct CDR3 sequences, roughly 13% occurring once. Noted time point: longitudinal time-point 3. Input material: PBMCs. These TCRs come from a man younger than 45 in good health.

This clonotype was counted at least ten times. The rearrangement links TRBV3-1 to TRBJ1-2; D may be TRBD1 (6 bases). Germline V gene sequence: CDR1 LGHDT, CDR2 YNNKEL (reference sequence). V lost 4 bases and J 5 bases, leaving 14 bases between the germline ends. The CDR3 loop spans 14 amino acids. As DNA, the CDR3 is TGTGCCAGCAGCCCCCGGGGGGGGGCTTATGGCTACACCTTC. Protein product: CASSPRGGAYGYTF.

This clonotype was observed a handful of times. The gene calls are TRBV18 and TRBJ2-7, with TRBD2 matching over 10 bases. CDR1 is KGHSH and CDR2 is LQKENI in the germline V gene. V trimming: 3 bases; J trimming: 4 bases; junction bases outside the gene matches: 6. The CDR3 loop spans 15 amino acids. The CDR3 DNA reads as TGTGCCAGCTCACCTAACGGACTAGCGGAGTACGAGCAGTACTTC. It is translated as CASSPNGLAEYEQYF.

This clonotype was picked up many times. The chain links TRBV27 to TRBJ2-3; D gene uncertain. V dropped 0 bases and J dropped 2 bases, with 6 bases sitting between them. Germline V gene data show CDR1 as MNHEY and CDR2 as SMNVEV (reference sequence). This CDR3 region has 14 residues. The CDR3 DNA reads as TGTGCCAGCAGTTTATCCCAGATCACAGATACGCAGTATTTT. This codes for CASSLSQITDTQYF.

This clonotype was detected ten times or more. The chain links TRBV27 to TRBJ2-6; D is unresolved. The CDR3 spans 16 residues. V gave up 5 bases and J gave up 3 bases, with 14 bases separating them. The germline V gene has CDR1 MNHEY and CDR2 SMNVEV (reference sequence). The CDR3 sequence: CASSNRILGGANVLTF. CDR3 nucleotide sequence: TGTGCCAGCAGTAACCGGATCCTTGGTGGGGCCAACGTCCTGACTTTC.

This clonotype was counted at least ten times. This sequence joins TRBV20-1 and TRBJ2-1; tentative D call: TRBD2 (6 bases). Trimming shortened V by 1 base and J by 3 bases, and 7 bases separated the two germline ends. The germline gives CDR1 DFQATT, CDR2 SNEGSKA (reference sequence). This CDR3 region has 13 residues. CDR3 in amino acids: CSARAGVYNEQFF. The DNA of the CDR3 is TGCAGTGCTAGAGCGGGAGTCTACAATGAGCAGTTCTTC.

This clonotype was found a few times. This chain joins TRBV2 and TRBJ2-1; perhaps TRBD2 as D (5 bases). The CDR3 is made up of 14 amino acids. The V end was cut by 4 bases, the J end by 2 bases, with 9 bases between. Germline V gene sequence: CDR1 SNHLY, CDR2 FYNNEI. The CDR3 DNA sequence: TGTGCCAGCAGTGCGGACTGGGCCTACAATGAGCAGTTCTTC. Protein: CASSADWAYNEQFF.

This clonotype was recorded at least ten times. The chain carries TRBV24-1 and TRBJ2-3, with 7 bases lining up with TRBD1. Germline CDR1 and CDR2: KGHDR and SFDVKD. V trimming: 3 bases; J trimming: 0 bases; junction bases outside the gene matches: 11. CDR3 length: 18 residues. The CDR3 loop is CATSDPLGTALSTDTQYF. The CDR3 bases are TGTGCCACCAGTGATCCGCTCGGGACAGCCCTTAGCACAGATACGCAGTATTTT.

To note about this clonotype: A much bigger clone sits one base away, suggesting this may be a read error. CDR3 nucleotide sequence: TGTGCCAGCAGTGAAGGGGGGGGTGGCACTGACGCTTTCTTT. The encoded protein is CASSEGGGGTDAFF. The chain uses TRBV6-5 and TRBJ1-1; D perhaps matches TRBD1 (6 bases). There are 14 residues in the CDR3. Germline assignment: CDR1 MNHEY and CDR2 SVGAGI.

The sample holds many counts of this clonotype. The genes are TRBV2 and TRBJ2-5; D remains ambiguous. The V end lost 2 bases, the J end lost 0 bases, and 7 bases lay between the germline ends. Per germline, CDR1 SNHLY and CDR2 FYNNEI. The CDR3 is 14 amino acids. The CDR3 DNA reads TGTGCCAGCAGTGAAAGGGCCCACCAAGAGACCCAGTACTTC. Amino acid sequence: CASSERAHQETQYF. Full variable domain (rest looked up from reference TRBV2 and TRBJ2-5): EPEVTQTPSHQVTQMGQEVILRCVPISNHLYFYWYRQILGQKVEFLVSFYNNEISEKSEIFDDQFSVERPDGSNFTLKIRSTKLEDSAMYFCASSERAHQETQYFGPGTRLLVL.

This clonotype was found many times. The chain carries TRBV5-5 and TRBJ2-7; TRBD1 or TRBD2 may be the D gene (5 bases each). V was cut by 2 bases and J by 6 bases, with 9 bases left in between. The CDR3 has 12 amino acids. Germline-derived CDR1 and CDR2 are SGHKS and YYEKEE (reference sequence). CDR3 coding DNA: TGTGCCAGCAGCTTAGAGGGACGCGAGCAGTACTTC. Protein sequence: CASSLEGREQYF.

This clonotype has just a few counts. The chain combines TRBV7-6 with TRBJ2-2; TRBD2 aligns across 8 bases. The V and J ends lost 1 base and 5 bases, in that order; junction bases with no gene match: 6. Looked up from germline, CDR1 is SGHVS and CDR2 is FNYEAQ. The CDR3 spans 16 residues. The CDR3 DNA reads TGTGCCAGCAGCTTAGTGACGGGAGGGTTGACCGGGGAGCTGTTTTTT. Translating gives CASSLVTGGLTGELFF.

The chain links TRBV11-2 to TRBJ2-7; no clear D. This CDR3 contains 17 residues. Germline V gene sequence: CDR1 SGHAT, CDR2 FQNNGV. V was clipped by 3 bases and J by 0 bases, with 18 bases between them. In DNA form, the CDR3 reads TGTGCCAGCAGCTTTATAGTAGGGTTTATGTTCTCCTACGAGCAGTACTTC. This translates into CASSFIVGFMFSYEQYF.

This clonotype was detected many times. The chain couples TRBV20-1 to TRBJ2-3; 9 bases are shared with TRBD1. The CDR3 extends over 15 amino acids. Germline-derived CDR1 and CDR2 are DFQATT and SNEGSKA (reference sequence). V was pared by 1 base and J by 4 bases, with 6 bases of the junction left unmatched. CDR3 DNA sequence: TGCAGTGCTAGAGTGACAGGGGGATGGTCAGATACGCAGTATTTT. Translation gives CSARVTGGWSDTQYF.

Many counts were recorded for this clonotype. This chain links TRBV5-1 with TRBJ2-2; D might be TRBD1 or TRBD2, each matching 5 bases. V was pared by 9 bases and J by 2 bases, with 8 bases between. This CDR3 has 12 amino acids. Germline V lookup: CDR1 SGHRS, CDR2 YFSETQ. CDR3 sequence: CATRDNTGELFF. DNA of the CDR3: TGCGCCACCCGGGACAACACCGGGGAGCTGTTTTTT.

This clonotype appeared many times. The rearrangement links TRBV20-1 to TRBJ1-1, with D uncertain. Germline V gives CDR1 DFQATT, CDR2 SNEGSKA (reference sequence). Trimming stripped 6 bases from V and 4 bases from J, with 15 bases between. The CDR3 extends over 13 amino acids. The CDR3 loop is CSAGFSVRTEAFF. The CDR3 coding sequence is TGCAGTGCGGGCTTCAGTGTGCGCACTGAAGCTTTCTTT.

At least ten counts were recorded for this clonotype. The chain carries TRBV5-1 and TRBJ2-7; weak D call: TRBD2 (6 bases). The germline V gene encodes CDR1 SGHRS and CDR2 YFSETQ. Deletions cut 3 bases from V and 3 bases from J, with 16 bases between. The CDR3 loop spans 15 amino acids. CDR3 in DNA: TGCGCCAGCAGCTCAAGCCCGGGACTCGACTACGAGCAGTACTTC. Translated: CASSSSPGLDYEQYF.

This clonotype has ten or more counts. In DNA, the CDR3 is TGCAGCGTTGAGGGACAGGATAATTCACCCCTCCACTTT. Amino acids: CSVEGQDNSPLHF. The rearrangement uses TRBV29-1 and TRBJ1-6; 8 bases agree with TRBD1. This CDR3 contains 13 residues. The trim removed 3 bases at V and 5 bases at J, leaving 0 bases unmatched. Germline CDR1 SQVTM, CDR2 ANQGSEA.

The sample holds many counts of this clonotype. The V gene is TRBV20-1, the J gene TRBJ2-5, with a possible D match to TRBD1 (6 bases). V gave up 0 bases and J gave up 1 base, with 12 bases separating them. The germline gives CDR1 DFQATT, CDR2 SNEGSKA (reference sequence). The length of the CDR3 is 15 residues. This CDR3 is CSARDYGQSQETQYF. The CDR3 coding sequence is TGCAGTGCTAGAGATTACGGACAGTCCCAAGAGACCCAGTACTTC.

In its sample, this clonotype was seen many times. The chain is built from TRBV5-1 and TRBJ2-7; 16 bases fit TRBD2. Germline loops: CDR1 SGHRS, CDR2 YFSETQ. V trimming: 3 bases; J trimming: 2 bases; junction bases outside the gene matches: 2. The CDR3 sequence is 16 residues long. CDR3 DNA sequence: TGCGCCAGCAGCTCGGGACTAGCGGGAGGGCCCTACGAGCAGTACTTC. Translating it yields CASSSGLAGGPYEQYF. The whole variable domain, filled in from reference TRBV5-1 and TRBJ2-7, reads KAGVTQTPRYLIKTRGQQVTLSCSPISGHRSVSWYQQTPGQGLQFLFEYFSETQRNKGNFPGRFSGRQFSNSRSEMNVSTLELGDSALYLCASSSGLAGGPYEQYFGPGTRLTVT.

In its sample, this clonotype was seen many times. The chain is built from TRBV27 and TRBJ2-5, with TRBD2 as a possible D gene (6 bases). The V and J ends lost 9 bases and 1 base respectively, with 12 bases between them. Per the germline V gene, CDR1 is MNHEY and CDR2 is SMNVEV (reference sequence). CDR3 size: 13 residues. The CDR3 region is CASNSGPQETQYF. For the CDR3, the DNA is TGTGCCAGTAACAGCGGGCCCCAAGAGACCCAGTACTTC.